These 3 T cell receptor beta chains were sequenced from one sample in a study of technical replicates of blood from a handful of donors. Assay: immunoSEQ multiplex PCR; the TCRdb copy retains only in-frame clones and omits some. This sample has 75,000 to 90,000 clones, with around 94% found just once. Input material: T cells isolated from PBMCs. These receptors came from a human donor in good health.

CDR3 DNA sequence: TGTGCCAGCAGTAGGACAGGGCAGGGTATCTACGAGCAGTACTTC. Protein product: CASSRTGQGIYEQYF. The chain couples TRBV28 to TRBJ2-7; 8 bases are shared with TRBD1. The J segment lost 3 bases and the V segment lost 5 bases, leaving 9 bases of the junction unmatched. CDR3 length: 15 residues. Germline V gene sequence: CDR1 MDHEN, CDR2 SYDVKM.

The genes are TRBV19 and TRBJ1-5, with 7 bases aligning to TRBD1. CDR3 length: 14 residues. The V and J ends lost 4 bases and 6 bases, in that order; junction bases with no gene match: 6. Germline loops: CDR1 LNHDA, CDR2 SQIVND (reference sequence). The CDR3 is CASSTTGIPQPQHF. The CDR3, as DNA: TGTGCCAGTAGTACGACAGGGATACCTCAGCCCCAGCATTTT.

J is TRBJ2-3 and V is TRBV28; 10 nucleotides match TRBD2. Germline V gene lookup returns CDR1 MDHEN and CDR2 SYDVKM. The CDR3 totals 13 residues. V trimming: 5 bases; J trimming: 6 bases; junction bases outside the gene matches: 2. CDR3 bases: TGTGCCAGCAGTAATAGCGGGAGGGATACGCAGTATTTT. Its translation is CASSNSGRDTQYF.